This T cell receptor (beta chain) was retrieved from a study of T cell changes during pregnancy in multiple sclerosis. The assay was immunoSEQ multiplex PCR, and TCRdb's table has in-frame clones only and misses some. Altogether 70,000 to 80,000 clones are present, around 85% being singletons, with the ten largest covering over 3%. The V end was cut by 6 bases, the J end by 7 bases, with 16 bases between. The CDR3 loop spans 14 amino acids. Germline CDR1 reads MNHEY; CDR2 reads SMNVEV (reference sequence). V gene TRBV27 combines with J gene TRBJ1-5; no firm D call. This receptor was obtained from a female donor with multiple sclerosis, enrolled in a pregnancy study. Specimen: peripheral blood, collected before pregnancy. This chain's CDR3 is CASSPFQRGQPQHF. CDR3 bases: TGTGCCAGCAGCCCTTTTCAGCGCGGACAGCCCCAGCATTTT.